This T cell receptor (beta chain) was sequenced for a study of Ad26.COV2.S vaccination and SARS-CoV-2 variants. This CDR3 has 13 residues. Trimming pared 2 bases from V and 2 bases from J, leaving 7 bases between. Assay: immunoSEQ multiplex PCR; the TCRdb copy retains only in-frame clones and omits some. The sample yields under 600,000 clones, roughly nine tenths seen once. The treatment: around 19 received Ad26.COV2.S at low or high dose, single or two shots; five or six received placebo; per-sample allocation not given. After the first vaccine or placebo injection, samples were drawn on day 63. The sequence was obtained from a person between 18 and 59 years old who received the Ad26.COV2.S COVID-19 vaccine or a placebo. This sequence joins TRBV12-3 or TRBV12-4 and TRBJ2-7; D is undetermined. The specimen was peripheral blood, collected in a trial of Ad26.COV2.S vaccine versus placebo. CDR3 DNA sequence: TGTGCCAGCAGTTTACGAGGTACCTACGAGCAGTACTTC. Translation gives CASSLRGTYEQYF.